This T cell receptor delta chain appears in the sequencing data of a study of fetal and pediatric gammadelta thymocytes (dated by TCRdb to between 2021 and 2023). In terms of the full investigation: Previously published data and newly generated, unpublished data were combined in the bulk gammadelta thymocyte repertoires, which were used to strengthen a single-cell study of gammadelta thymocyte development. Previously published data (refs 27,28) and unpublished data were combined in the bulk gammadelta thymocyte repertoires. The set of bulk gammadelta thymocyte repertoires included some ten subjects in total: 3 fetal thymus donors and 7 pediatric thymus donors. To increase subject numbers and strengthen the CDR3 publicity analysis, bulk TCR repertoire data were added. The paper as a whole reports these results and caveats: Fetal gammadelta thymocyte repertoires were previously reported to be enriched for TRDV2, TRGV8 and TRGV9 usage, low N additions and public CDR3s compared with post-natal repertoires.

TCRdb records Illumina MiSeq as the sequencer. In the authors' own workflow: For publicity analysis, the Vgamma9Vdelta2 and nonVgamma9Vdelta2 bulk CDR3 files of each subject were merged into one combined repertoire per subject. CDR3 publicity was given a score from 0 to 19 by checking each amino acid sequence across 9 single-cell datasets and about ten bulk repertoires with base R and dplyr. TCRdb called clones anew from the public reads via CATT; matching DNA rows were later pooled. Here the V and J calls rest on TCRdb's processing, not on the authors' analysis. The sample table shows 1,500 to 2,500 delta-chain clones, and roughly 23% are seen once. Over 4% of the sample comes from the top ten. This clone has a handful of counts. The clone's antigen remains unknown. Base qualities are not recorded, but no much larger clone differs from it by a single base. The same CDR3 is also encoded by other DNA sequences in this sample.

Staining of thymocytes was performed with Zombie NIR viability dye and with antibodies against CD3 (UCHT1), TCRgammadelta (11F2), TCRVgamma9 (IMMU360) and TCRVdelta2 (IMMU389). TRD and TRG CDR3 repertoires were generated in bulk, separately, from sorted Vgamma9Vdelta2 and nonVgamma9Vdelta2 gammadelta thymocytes obtained from human fetal and pediatric thymuses. In Belgium, pediatric thymus tissue was obtained from children undergoing cardiac surgery. The pediatric thymus donors in the study ranged in age from about 1 to 12 years. Thymic cell suspensions were prepared from fetal and post-natal thymuses as described previously. NonVgamma9Vdelta2 thymocytes were sorted as CD3+ gammadeltaTCR+ cells lacking the Vgamma9+Vdelta2+ phenotype. Cell sorting was done on a FACS Aria III cell sorter (BD Biosciences). From a lookup of the germline V gene (reference sequence), CDR1 and CDR2 are TVYSNPD and GDNSRS. The CDR3 spans 21 residues, from the cysteine through the phenylalanine. The retained sequence is limited to the CDR3, 63 bases, with the frame set at the first base. For this chain, trimming is 4 bases at the V end and 0 bases at the J end, and the number of junction bases without a gene match is 24.

The sequence came from a child who underwent cardiac surgery and was recorded as healthy. The chain employs TRDV3 and TRDJ1; 12 central nucleotides agree with TRDD3. Material for sequencing was non-Vgamma9Vdelta2 gamma-delta T cells from the thymus. The cell subset or site label for this specimen denotes: CD3+gammadeltaTCR+ thymocytes not co-expressing Vgamma9 and Vdelta2. The sequenced DNA is TGTGCCTATCTCCCCACGTCGACCTTTACTGGGGGATACCCGTACACCGATAAACTCATCTTT. Its protein reads: CAYLPTSTFTGGYPYTDKLIF.